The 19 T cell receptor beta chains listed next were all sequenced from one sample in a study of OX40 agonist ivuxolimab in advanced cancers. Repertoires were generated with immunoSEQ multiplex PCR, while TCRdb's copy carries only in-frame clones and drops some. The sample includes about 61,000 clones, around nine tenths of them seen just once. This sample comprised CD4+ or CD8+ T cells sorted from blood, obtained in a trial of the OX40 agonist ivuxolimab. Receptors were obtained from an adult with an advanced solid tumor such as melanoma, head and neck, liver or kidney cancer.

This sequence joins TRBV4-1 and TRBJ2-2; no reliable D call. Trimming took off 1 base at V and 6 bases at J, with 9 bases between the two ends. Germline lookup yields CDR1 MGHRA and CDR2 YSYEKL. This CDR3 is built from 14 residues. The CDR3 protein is CASSQVLRAGELFF. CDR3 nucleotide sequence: TGCGCCAGCAGCCAAGTCCTCCGGGCCGGGGAGCTGTTTTTT.

The CDR3 region is CASSLRIGSYEQYF. CDR3 in DNA: TGTGCCAGCAGTTTACGTATAGGCTCCTACGAGCAGTACTTC. V and J are TRBV27 and TRBJ2-7, with D hard to call. Germline V CDR1 and CDR2: MNHEY, SMNVEV (reference sequence). The V end lost 2 bases, the J end lost 0 bases, and 8 bases lay between the germline ends. This CDR3 is 14 amino acids long.

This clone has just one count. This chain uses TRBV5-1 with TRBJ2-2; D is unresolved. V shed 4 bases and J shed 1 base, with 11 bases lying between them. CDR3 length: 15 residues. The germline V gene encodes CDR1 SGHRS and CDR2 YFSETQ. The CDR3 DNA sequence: TGCGCCAGCAGCCAGGCCACAAGGAACACCGGGGAGCTGTTTTTT. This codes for CASSQATRNTGELFF. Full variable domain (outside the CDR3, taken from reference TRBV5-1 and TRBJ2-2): KAGVTQTPRYLIKTRGQQVTLSCSPISGHRSVSWYQQTPGQGLQFLFEYFSETQRNKGNFPGRFSGRQFSNSRSEMNVSTLELGDSALYLCASSQATRNTGELFFGEGSRLTVL.

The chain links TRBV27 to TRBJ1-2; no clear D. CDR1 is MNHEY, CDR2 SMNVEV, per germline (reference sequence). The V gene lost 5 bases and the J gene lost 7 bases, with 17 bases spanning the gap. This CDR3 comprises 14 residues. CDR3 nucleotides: TGTGCCAGCAGTCTAAGGGCCGCCGTGGGTGGCTACACCTTC. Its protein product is CASSLRAAVGGYTF.

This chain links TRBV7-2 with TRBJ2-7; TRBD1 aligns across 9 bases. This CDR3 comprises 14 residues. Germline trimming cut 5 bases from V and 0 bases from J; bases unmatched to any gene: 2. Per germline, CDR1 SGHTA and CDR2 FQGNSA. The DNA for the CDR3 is TGTGCCAGCAGCCGGGACAGGGCCTCCTACGAGCAGTACTTC. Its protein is CASSRDRASYEQYF. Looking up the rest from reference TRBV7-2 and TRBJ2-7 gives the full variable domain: GAGVSQSPSNKVTEKGKDVELRCDPISGHTALYWYRQSLGQGLEFLIYFQGNSAPDKSGLPSDRFSAERTGGSVSTLTIQRTQQEDSAVYLCASSRDRASYEQYFGPGTRLTVT.

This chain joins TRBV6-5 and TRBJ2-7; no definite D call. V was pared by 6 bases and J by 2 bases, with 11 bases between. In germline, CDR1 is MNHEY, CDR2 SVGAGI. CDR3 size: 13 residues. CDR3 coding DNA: TGTGCCAGCAGCGCTACGGCGACCTACGAGCAGTACTTC. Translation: CASSATATYEQYF.

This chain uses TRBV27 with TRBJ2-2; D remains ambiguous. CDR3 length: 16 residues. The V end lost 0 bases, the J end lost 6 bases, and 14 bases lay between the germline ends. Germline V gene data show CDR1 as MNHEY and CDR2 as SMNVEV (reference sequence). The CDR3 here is CASSLSTSTGAGELFF. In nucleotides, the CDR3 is TGTGCCAGCAGTTTATCCACCTCGACGGGCGCCGGGGAGCTGTTTTTT.

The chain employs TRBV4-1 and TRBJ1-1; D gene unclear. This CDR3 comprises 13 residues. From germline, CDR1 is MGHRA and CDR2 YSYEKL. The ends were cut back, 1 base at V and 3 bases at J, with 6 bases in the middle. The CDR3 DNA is TGCGCCAGCAGCCAAGGGCATGACACTGAAGCTTTCTTT. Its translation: CASSQGHDTEAFF.

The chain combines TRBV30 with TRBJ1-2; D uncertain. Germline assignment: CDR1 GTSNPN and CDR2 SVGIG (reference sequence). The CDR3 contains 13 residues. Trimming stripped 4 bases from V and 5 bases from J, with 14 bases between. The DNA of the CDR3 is TGTGCCTGGATAAACCCTTACACTTATGGCTACACCTTC. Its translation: CAWINPYTYGYTF.

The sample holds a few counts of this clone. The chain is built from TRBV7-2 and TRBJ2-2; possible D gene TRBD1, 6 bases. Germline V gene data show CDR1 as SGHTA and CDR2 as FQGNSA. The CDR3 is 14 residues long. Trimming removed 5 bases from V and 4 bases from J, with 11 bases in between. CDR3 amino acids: CASSTGSATGELFF. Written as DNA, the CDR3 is TGTGCCAGCAGCACAGGGTCGGCCACCGGGGAGCTGTTTTTT. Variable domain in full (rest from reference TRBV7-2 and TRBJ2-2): GAGVSQSPSNKVTEKGKDVELRCDPISGHTALYWYRQSLGQGLEFLIYFQGNSAPDKSGLPSDRFSAERTGGSVSTLTIQRTQQEDSAVYLCASSTGSATGELFFGEGSRLTVL.

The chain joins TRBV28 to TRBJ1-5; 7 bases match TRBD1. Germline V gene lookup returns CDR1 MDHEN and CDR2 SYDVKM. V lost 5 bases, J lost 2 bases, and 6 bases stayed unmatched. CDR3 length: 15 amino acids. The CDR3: CASSIGGVGNQPQHF. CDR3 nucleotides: TGTGCCAGCAGTATAGGGGGCGTTGGCAATCAGCCCCAGCATTTT. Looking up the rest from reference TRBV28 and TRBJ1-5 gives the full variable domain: DVKVTQSSRYLVKRTGEKVFLECVQDMDHENMFWYRQDPGLGLRLIYFSYDVKMKEKGDIPEGYSVSREKKERFSLILESASTNQTSMYLCASSIGGVGNQPQHFGDGTRLSIL.

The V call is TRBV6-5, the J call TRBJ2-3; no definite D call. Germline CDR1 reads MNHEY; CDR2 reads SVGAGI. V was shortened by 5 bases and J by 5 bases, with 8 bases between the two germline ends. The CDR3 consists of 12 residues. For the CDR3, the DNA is TGTGCCAGCAGTAGGAGCCGAGATACGCAGTATTTT. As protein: CASSRSRDTQYF.

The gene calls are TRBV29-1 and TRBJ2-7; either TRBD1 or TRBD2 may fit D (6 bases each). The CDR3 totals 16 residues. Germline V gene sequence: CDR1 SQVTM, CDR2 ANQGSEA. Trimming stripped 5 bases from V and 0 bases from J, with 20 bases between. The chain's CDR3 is CSVKGGPRGGSYEQYF. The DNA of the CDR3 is TGCAGCGTTAAGGGGGGTCCAAGGGGAGGCTCCTACGAGCAGTACTTC.

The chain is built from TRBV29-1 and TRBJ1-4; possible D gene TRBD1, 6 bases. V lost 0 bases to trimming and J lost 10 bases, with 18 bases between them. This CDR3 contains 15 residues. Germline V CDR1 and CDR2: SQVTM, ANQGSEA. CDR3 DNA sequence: TGCAGCGTTGAAGATTCGGGGGCGAGATTAGGAAAACTGTTTTTT. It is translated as CSVEDSGARLGKLFF.

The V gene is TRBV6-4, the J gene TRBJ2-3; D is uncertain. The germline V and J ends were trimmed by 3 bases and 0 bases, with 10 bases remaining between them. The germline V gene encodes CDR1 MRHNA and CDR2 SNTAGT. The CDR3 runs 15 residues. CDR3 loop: CASSETTTSTDTQYF. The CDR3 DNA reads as TGTGCCAGCAGTGAGACCACAACCAGCACAGATACGCAGTATTTT.

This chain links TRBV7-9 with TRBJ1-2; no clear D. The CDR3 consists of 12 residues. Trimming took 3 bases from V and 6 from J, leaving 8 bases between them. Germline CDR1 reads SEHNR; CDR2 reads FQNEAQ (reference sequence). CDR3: CASSLSSDGYTF. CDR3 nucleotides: TGTGCCAGCAGCTTGAGCTCAGATGGCTACACCTTC. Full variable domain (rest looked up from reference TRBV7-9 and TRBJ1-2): DTGVSQNPRHKITKRGQNVTFRCDPISEHNRLYWYRQTLGQGPEFLTYFQNEAQLEKSRLLSDRFSAERPKGSFSTLEIQRTEQGDSAMYLCASSLSSDGYTFGSGTRLTVV.

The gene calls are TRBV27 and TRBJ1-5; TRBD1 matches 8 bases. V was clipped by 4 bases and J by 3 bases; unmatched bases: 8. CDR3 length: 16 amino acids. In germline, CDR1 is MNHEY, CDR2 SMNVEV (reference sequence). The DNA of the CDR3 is TGTGCCAGCAGTTCACAGGGGGGGATGGACAATCAGCCCCAGCATTTT. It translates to CASSSQGGMDNQPQHF.

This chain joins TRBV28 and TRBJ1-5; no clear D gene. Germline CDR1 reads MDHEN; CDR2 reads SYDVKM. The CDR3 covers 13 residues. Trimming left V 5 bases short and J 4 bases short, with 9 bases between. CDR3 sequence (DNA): TGTGCCAGCAGTCGAGAACCAAATCAGCCCCAGCATTTT. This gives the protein CASSREPNQPQHF.

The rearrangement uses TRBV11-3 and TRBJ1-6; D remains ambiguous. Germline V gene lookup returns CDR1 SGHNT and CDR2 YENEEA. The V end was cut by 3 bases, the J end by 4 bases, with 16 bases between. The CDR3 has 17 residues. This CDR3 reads CASSFKGPRLYNSPLHF. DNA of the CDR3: TGTGCCAGCAGCTTTAAGGGCCCGCGCTTATATAATTCACCCCTCCACTTT.